The clone carrying this T cell receptor beta chain has just a few counts. The CDR3 covers 15 residues. V lost 0 bases and J 2 bases, leaving 11 bases between the germline ends. Per germline, CDR1 MGHRA and CDR2 YSYEKL. This entry belongs to a study of molecular identifiers for immune sequencing clone quantification. For the study at large: Within a replicate experiment, RNA obtained from either about 20,000 or 100,000 naive CD8 cells was divided into five aliquots, and four of those aliquots were then sequenced.

TCRdb reprocessed the PCR reads with MiXCR, giving one entry per CDR3 protein. The sample has 490,000 or so distinct CDR3 sequences; about 21% are singletons. This TCR derives from a human donor in good health. Some libraries in this study had Jurkat cell RNA spiked in. Sequences were obtained from naive CD8+ T cells from blood, with Jurkat cell RNA spiked in. The sample's subset: FACS-sorted CD8+CD4-CCR7+CD45RA+ naive T cells. This chain joins TRBV4-1 and TRBJ2-7; TRBD1 or TRBD2 may be the D gene (5 bases each). CDR3 in DNA: TGCGCCAGCAGCCAAGATCCATGGGGGACCTACGAGCAGTACTTC. It encodes CASSQDPWGTYEQYF.